This TCR beta chain was retrieved from a study of T-cell memory formation after mild COVID-19. MiXCR, run by TCRdb on the 5' RACE reads, gives a single entry per CDR3 protein. The sample consists of approximately 480,000 distinct CDR3 sequences, around a sixth of them appearing once. V lost 1 base and J 2 bases, leaving 8 bases between the germline ends. The CDR3 covers 14 residues. Per the germline V gene, CDR1 is LGHDT and CDR2 is YNNKEL (reference sequence). The sequencing sample was made of PBMCs or a T cell subset sorted from them (not recorded which). The clonotype comes from an adult woman who had mild COVID-19 (a few samples of this study predate the infection). Cell type and time point are not known. The rearrangement uses TRBV3-1 and TRBJ2-5, with no clear D. CDR3: CASSQANRQETQYF. The CDR3 nucleotides are TGTGCCAGCAGCCAAGCGAACAGACAAGAGACCCAGTACTTC.